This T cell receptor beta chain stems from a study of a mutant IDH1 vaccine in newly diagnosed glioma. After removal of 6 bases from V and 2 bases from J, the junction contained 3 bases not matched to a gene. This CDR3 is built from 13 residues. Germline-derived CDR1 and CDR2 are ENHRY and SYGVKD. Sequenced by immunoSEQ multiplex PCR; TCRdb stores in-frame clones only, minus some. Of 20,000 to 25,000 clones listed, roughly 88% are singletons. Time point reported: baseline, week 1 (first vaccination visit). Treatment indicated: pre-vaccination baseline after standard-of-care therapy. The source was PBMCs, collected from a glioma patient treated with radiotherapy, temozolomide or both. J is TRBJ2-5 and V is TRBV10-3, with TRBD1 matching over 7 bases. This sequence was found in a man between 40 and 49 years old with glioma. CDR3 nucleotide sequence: TGTGCCATCAGGGGACAGCAACAAGAGACCCAGTACTTC. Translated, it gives CAIRGQQQETQYF.